The entry below gives a single T cell receptor (beta chain) sequence along with its context. This sample is part of a study of naive and memory T cell subsets. Four PCR rounds used nested alpha and beta constant region primers plus the SP2 primer. TCRdb called the 5' RACE reads again in MiXCR, with one record for every CDR3 protein. The repertoire includes 25,000 to 35,000 distinct CDR3 sequences, around 15% of them detected once, and about 2.4% sits in the top ten. The library had UMIs added by 3' ligation of an oligonucleotide to TCR cDNA. Reverse transcription used DNase-treated unsorted total RNA, aiming for 1 to 1000 ng. Germline CDR1 reads DFQATT; CDR2 reads SNEGSKA (reference sequence). This CDR3 region has 14 residues. Germline trimming cut 6 bases from V and 4 bases from J; bases unmatched to any gene: 9.

This receptor was taken from a female donor in good health. The rearrangement uses TRBV20-1 and TRBJ2-1; 7 bases are a match to TRBD1. The CDR3 DNA reads as TGCAGTGCCTCTACAGGGGCTCCTTACAATGAGCAGTTCTTC. It is translated as CSASTGAPYNEQFF.